The source of this TCR beta chain is a study of long-term antiretroviral therapy in people with HIV. Overall study results and limits: HIV repertoires spanned narrower CDR3 length ranges than controls. Samples were collected from about 2003 to 2017 under possibly less effective ART regimens. ART adherence was not documented, and neither viral resistance nor therapy changes had any data.

Concerning this clone itself: Antigen: not known.

The assay used was immunoSEQ (version v3.0), run at survey level. Using immunoSEQ multiplex PCR, the repertoire was profiled, and TCRdb retains in-frame clones only, with some absent. The table lists 25,000 to 30,000 clones, approximately 88% of them singletons. This CDR3 contains 14 residues. The V segment lost 1 base and the J segment 6 bases; nucleotides outside the gene matches: 3. Germline values: CDR1 SEHNR, CDR2 FQNEAQ (reference sequence). The starting material was unsorted PBMCs, obtained 2.7 to 2.8 years after starting antiretroviral therapy. This receptor was identified in a man aged 25-40 years with HIV. The rearrangement uses TRBV7-9 and TRBJ2-1; TRBD2 matches at 7 bases. Here the CDR3 reads CASSLGTRRNEQFF. CDR3 DNA sequence: TGTGCCAGCAGCTTAGGGACTAGACGCAATGAGCAGTTCTTC.